Presented here are 5 T cell receptor beta chains from one specimen sequenced in a study of cytomegalovirus exposure and HLA in healthy donors. Primers included in the PCR were 60 Vbeta and 13 Jbeta primers. Assay: immunoSEQ multiplex PCR; the TCRdb copy retains only in-frame clones and omits some. This table has approximately 120,000 clones, approximately 84% appearing once. Sequenced material: PBMCs. All receptors derive from a man aged 18 to 29 in good health and CMV-seropositive.

This chain links TRBV2 with TRBJ1-4, with D perhaps matching TRBD1 (5 bases). This CDR3 is built from 15 residues. Trimming took 8 bases from V and 2 from J, leaving 15 bases between them. From germline, CDR1 is SNHLY and CDR2 FYNNEI. The CDR3, as DNA: TGTGCCAGCGGGGGGGGGTTGGAGACTAATGAAAAACTGTTTTTT. Its translation is CASGGGLETNEKLFF.

V gene TRBV9 combines with J gene TRBJ1-1, with 7 bases fitting TRBD1. Germline CDR1 is SGDLS and CDR2 is YYNGEE. The CDR3 loop spans 13 amino acids. The V gene end was trimmed by 0 bases and the J gene end by 6 bases; junction bases not matched to a gene: 2. Written as DNA, the CDR3 is TGTGCCAGCAGCGTAGACAGGGGCGCTGAAGCTTTCTTT. Amino acid sequence: CASSVDRGAEAFF.

The chain couples TRBV19 to TRBJ1-5, with 8 bases lining up with TRBD1. Germline assignment: CDR1 LNHDA and CDR2 SQIVND (reference sequence). The CDR3 consists of 16 residues. V shed 3 bases, J shed 2 bases, and the junction held 6 bases outside the gene matches. The CDR3 sequence: CASSMGTGQGNQPQHF. For the CDR3, the DNA is TGTGCCAGTAGTATGGGGACAGGTCAAGGCAATCAGCCCCAGCATTTT.

The sample holds a few counts of this clone. The chain employs TRBV30 and TRBJ1-2, with TRBD1 matching 9 bases. CDR1 GTSNPN and CDR2 SVGIG come from the germline V gene (reference sequence). With 7 bases clipped from V and 2 bases from J, the junction kept 5 bases outside the gene matches. This CDR3 contains 13 residues. CDR3 in amino acids: CALEQGANYGYTF. CDR3 nucleotides: TGTGCCTTAGAACAGGGGGCAAACTATGGCTACACCTTC.

The chain employs TRBV10-1 and TRBJ1-4; a possible D gene is TRBD1 (6 bases). The CDR3 totals 15 residues. Trimming pared 9 bases from V and 4 bases from J, leaving 18 bases between. Germline V gives CDR1 WNHNN, CDR2 SYGVQD (reference sequence). The CDR3 sequence is CASSGGAANNEKLFF. CDR3 nucleotide sequence: TGCGCCAGTTCGGGGGGGGCAGCCAATAATGAAAAACTGTTTTTT.